This entry lists 32 T cell receptor beta chains sequenced from one sample in a study of CD8+ T cells in alopecia areata. Described treatment: oral pan-JAK inhibitor, 5-10 mg twice daily. Once RNA had been extracted, it was reverse transcribed into cDNA to act as the sequencing template. The table came from immunoSEQ multiplex PCR; TCRdb's copy has only in-frame clones and leaves some out. The sample has about 160,000 clones; less than 80% are singletons. The source material was CD4+ T cells sorted from blood, sampled at week 24, from a patient treated with tofacitinib. Receptors were obtained from a human donor with alopecia areata.

The genes are TRBV6-1 and TRBJ1-6; the match to TRBD1 covers 7 bases. This CDR3 is 15 amino acids long. The germline V gene encodes CDR1 MNHNS and CDR2 SASEGT. V lost 6 bases to trimming and J lost 0 bases; unmatched junction nucleotides: 2. In nucleotides, the CDR3 is TGTGCCAGCAGGGACAGGAGCTCCTATAATTCACCCCTCCACTTT. Its translation is CASRDRSSYNSPLHF.

The chain recombines TRBV30 with TRBJ1-6, with TRBD1 identical over 8 bases. Germline V gene lookup returns CDR1 GTSNPN and CDR2 SVGIG (reference sequence). The CDR3 has 15 residues. The trim removed 3 bases at V and 7 bases at J, leaving 8 bases unmatched. The chain's CDR3 is CAWRAQGASNSPLHF. CDR3 DNA sequence: TGTGCCTGGAGAGCGCAGGGGGCGTCGAATTCACCCCTCCACTTT.

This clone was observed a few times. The chain joins TRBV5-1 to TRBJ2-1, with D perhaps matching TRBD1 (6 bases). This CDR3 comprises 14 residues. V gave up 4 bases and J gave up 7 bases, with 15 bases separating them. Looked up from germline, CDR1 is SGHRS and CDR2 is YFSETQ. The CDR3 loop reads CASSRDKGYNEQFF. CDR3 in DNA: TGCGCCAGCAGCCGGGACAAGGGGTATAATGAGCAGTTCTTC.

The rearrangement joins TRBV7-8 to TRBJ2-5, with 12 bases fitting TRBD2. This CDR3 has 15 amino acids. Germline trimming cut 1 base from V and 5 bases from J; bases unmatched to any gene: 2. In germline, CDR1 is SGHVS, CDR2 FQNEAQ. Here the CDR3 DNA reads TGTGCCAGCAGCTTAGGACTAGCGGGGGCTGAGACCCAGTACTTC. It codes for CASSLGLAGAETQYF.

The chain couples TRBV7-9 to TRBJ1-1; D remains ambiguous. The CDR3 spans 12 residues. Trimming removed 1 base from V and 6 bases from J, with 6 bases in between. CDR1 SEHNR and CDR2 FQNEAQ come from the germline V gene (reference sequence). The DNA for the CDR3 is TGTGCCAGCAGCTTAGGCTACTCTGAAGCTTTCTTT. This codes for CASSLGYSEAFF.

This clone was seen only a few times. The chain links TRBV7-3 to TRBJ2-5, with 8 bases aligning to TRBD2. The CDR3 extends over 13 amino acids. V was pared by 3 bases and J by 5 bases, with 2 bases of the junction left unmatched. CDR1 is SGHTA and CDR2 is FQGTGA in the germline V gene. The CDR3 reads CASSFSGVETQYF. CDR3 in DNA: TGTGCCAGCAGCTTTAGCGGGGTTGAGACCCAGTACTTC. Looking up the rest from reference TRBV7-3 and TRBJ2-5 gives the full variable domain: GAGVSQTPSNKVTEKGKYVELRCDPISGHTALYWYRQSLGQGPEFLIYFQGTGAADDSGLPNDRFFAVRPEGSVSTLKIQRTERGDSAVYLCASSFSGVETQYFGPGTRLLVL.

This clone was seen more than once but under ten times. The J gene is TRBJ2-3, the V gene TRBV19; D is undetermined. V was cut by 6 bases and J by 2 bases, with 9 bases left in between. Germline CDR1 reads LNHDA; CDR2 reads SQIVND (reference sequence). CDR3 length: 13 residues. The CDR3 loop is CASRSGLTDTQYF. In DNA form, the CDR3 reads TGTGCCAGTAGGTCCGGGCTCACAGATACGCAGTATTTT. Looking up the rest from reference TRBV19 and TRBJ2-3 gives the full variable domain: DGGITQSPKYLFRKEGQNVTLSCEQNLNHDAMYWYRQDPGQGLRLIYYSQIVNDFQKGDIAEGYSVSREKKESFPLTVTSAQKNPTAFYLCASRSGLTDTQYFGPGTRLTVL.

A few counts support this clone. The rearrangement joins TRBV7-9 to TRBJ1-6; TRBD1 matches at 9 bases. Germline lookup yields CDR1 SEHNR and CDR2 FQNEAQ (reference sequence). The V and J ends lost 5 bases and 5 bases, in that order; junction bases with no gene match: 4. The CDR3 sequence is 15 residues long. The CDR3 region has the DNA TGTGCCAGCAGCCAGGGACAGGGTGATAATTCACCCCTCCACTTT. This encodes CASSQGQGDNSPLHF.

This clone was counted only a few times. V and J are TRBV7-6 and TRBJ1-1; possibly TRBD1 for D (5 bases). Germline V gene lookup returns CDR1 SGHVS and CDR2 FNYEAQ. This CDR3 region has 16 residues. The V end was cut by 4 bases, the J end by 0 bases, with 15 bases between. CDR3 in DNA: TGTGCCAGCAGCTCCGGGGTCGACAGACTGAACACTGAAGCTTTCTTT. Amino acid sequence: CASSSGVDRLNTEAFF. The whole variable domain, filled in from reference TRBV7-6 and TRBJ1-1, reads GAGVSQSPRYKVTKRGQDVALRCDPISGHVSLYWYRQALGQGPEFLTYFNYEAQQDKSGLPNDRFSAERPEGSISTLTIQRTEQRDSAMYRCASSSGVDRLNTEAFFGQGTRLTVV.

The rearrangement links TRBV11-2 to TRBJ1-1, with unresolved D. The V and J ends lost 5 bases and 4 bases respectively, with 11 bases between them. The germline CDR1 and CDR2 sequences are SGHAT and FQNNGV. The CDR3 is made up of 13 amino acids. DNA of the CDR3: TGTGCCAGCAGCCCCAGTTGGAGCACTGAAGCTTTCTTT. This encodes CASSPSWSTEAFF. Based on the CDR3 plus reference TRBV11-2 and TRBJ1-1, the full variable domain is EAGVAQSPRYKIIEKRQSVAFWCNPISGHATLYWYQQILGQGPKLLIQFQNNGVVDDSQLPKDRFSAERLKGVDSTLKIQPAKLEDSAVYLCASSPSWSTEAFFGQGTRLTVV.

The sample holds a few counts of this clone. V usage is TRBV10-3 and J usage is TRBJ1-1, with a tentative D call TRBD1 (6 bases). V lost 4 bases to trimming and J lost 2 bases, with 11 bases between them. The CDR3 has 14 amino acids. Germline V gives CDR1 ENHRY, CDR2 SYGVKD. CDR3 sequence (DNA): TGTGCCATCAGTGGGGGACACCCCAACACTGAAGCTTTCTTT. Translating gives CAISGGHPNTEAFF.

V is TRBV7-9 and J is TRBJ1-1, with unresolved D. Germline V lookup: CDR1 SEHNR, CDR2 FQNEAQ (reference sequence). CDR3 length: 13 amino acids. The V gene lost 7 bases and the J gene lost 3 bases, with 12 bases spanning the gap. The CDR3 DNA sequence: TGTGCCAGCAATAGGATGGAGGACACTGAAGCTTTCTTT. Its protein is CASNRMEDTEAFF.

The genes are TRBV9 and TRBJ2-3; D is unresolved. The CDR3 is made up of 12 amino acids. Germline lookup yields CDR1 SGDLS and CDR2 YYNGEE. V shed 4 bases and J shed 2 bases, with 5 bases lying between them. CDR3 bases: TGTGCCAGCAGCCTACACACAGATACGCAGTATTTT. It specifies CASSLHTDTQYF. The full variable domain, its missing parts supplied by reference TRBV9 and TRBJ2-3, is DSGVTQTPKHLITATGQRVTLRCSPRSGDLSVYWYQQSLDQGLQFLIQYYNGEERAKGNILERFSAQQFPDLHSELNLSSLELGDSALYFCASSLHTDTQYFGPGTRLTVL.

The chain links TRBV7-9 to TRBJ2-3; TRBD2 is a possible D gene (5 bases). V lost 5 bases, J lost 3 bases, and 12 bases lay in between. The length of the CDR3 is 14 residues. Germline V gives CDR1 SEHNR, CDR2 FQNEAQ (reference sequence). Written as DNA, the CDR3 is TGTGCCAGCAGCCCATGGACTGGGACAGATACGCAGTATTTT. The encoded protein is CASSPWTGTDTQYF.

This clone was recorded once. The chain uses TRBV18 and TRBJ1-6, with 7 bases that match TRBD1. Germline CDR1 KGHSH, CDR2 LQKENI. The CDR3 is made up of 16 amino acids. J was trimmed by 8 bases and V by 3 bases; bases with no gene match: 10. DNA of the CDR3: TGTGCCAGCTCACCTAAAGACAGGGTTGGGGATTCACCCCTCCACTTT. As protein: CASSPKDRVGDSPLHF.

The chain recombines TRBV29-1 with TRBJ2-3; 7 bases match TRBD1. After removal of 3 bases from V and 4 bases from J, the junction contained 4 bases not matched to a gene. The CDR3 length is 13 residues. The V gene's germline CDR1 is SQVTM and CDR2 ANQGSEA. The CDR3 nucleotides read TGCAGCGTTGAGAGAGGGGGCTCAGATACGCAGTATTTT. It specifies CSVERGGSDTQYF.

The rearrangement uses TRBV4-2 and TRBJ2-1; D possibly uses TRBD1 or TRBD2 (5 bases each). Germline lookup yields CDR1 LGHNA and CDR2 YNFKEQ. The CDR3 totals 14 residues. V gave up 0 bases and J gave up 8 bases, with 11 bases separating them. For the CDR3, the DNA is TGTGCCAGCAGCCAAGAGGGGCGAGGGCATGAGCAGTTCTTC. Protein product: CASSQEGRGHEQFF.

This clone was counted a single time. One junction end does not reproduce the germline sequence, and a read error may be involved. The chain joins TRBV29-1 to TRBJ1-2, with 8 bases fitting TRBD1. Germline loops: CDR1 SQVTM, CDR2 ANQGSEA. The CDR3 length is 14 residues. CDR3 residues: CSVEEGQGGRSLNF. CDR3 in DNA: TGCAGCGTTGAAGAAGGACAGGGTGGACGGAGTCTGAACTTC.

As for this clone: Within the sample, other DNA sequences also encode this same CDR3. V is TRBV29-1 and J is TRBJ1-1; tentatively, D is TRBD1 (6 bases). The CDR3 is 12 residues long. Germline V gives CDR1 SQVTM, CDR2 ANQGSEA. V lost 6 bases to trimming and J lost 0 bases, with 8 bases between them. CDR3 sequence reads: CSVRGLNTEAFF. The CDR3 DNA reads as TGCAGCGTCAGGGGTTTGAACACTGAAGCTTTCTTT.

The count of this clone is one. The chain recombines TRBV10-3 with TRBJ2-2; tentatively, D is TRBD1 or TRBD2 (5 bases each). The CDR3 spans 16 residues. Germline CDR1 ENHRY, CDR2 SYGVKD. V lost 2 bases, J lost 5 bases, and 15 bases lay in between. In DNA, the CDR3 is TGTGCCATCAGTGAGGAGGGGTTCTTGTCTACCGGGGAGCTGTTTTTT. The encoded protein is CAISEEGFLSTGELFF.

The V gene is TRBV6-1, the J gene TRBJ1-2; D not certain. The CDR3 is 11 residues long. V was pared by 7 bases and J by 8 bases, with 11 bases between. Looked up from germline, CDR1 is MNHNS and CDR2 is SASEGT. The DNA of the CDR3 is TGTGCCAGCAATTTGTACGGGGGCTACACCTTC. Amino acid sequence: CASNLYGGYTF.

The CDR3 loop is CASSSWGLVDEQFF. Here the CDR3 DNA reads TGTGCCAGCAGCTCCTGGGGACTAGTCGATGAGCAGTTCTTC. This chain connects TRBV7-9 to TRBJ2-1; 8 bases match TRBD2. V gave up 4 bases and J gave up 8 bases; unmatched junction bases: 7. CDR3 length: 14 residues. Germline assignment: CDR1 SEHNR and CDR2 FQNEAQ (reference sequence).

This clone showed up just a few times. The chain carries TRBV7-2 and TRBJ2-3, with 7 bases aligning to TRBD2. The V segment lost 6 bases and the J segment 7 bases; nucleotides outside the gene matches: 7. This CDR3 comprises 13 residues. CDR1 and CDR2 (germline): SGHTA, FQGNSA. The CDR3 reads CASSSDGGNTQYF. CDR3 bases: TGTGCCAGCAGTTCGGACGGGGGGAATACGCAGTATTTT.

There are a few counts of this clone. The rearrangement joins TRBV7-9 to TRBJ2-1; either TRBD1 or TRBD2 may fit D (5 bases each). The CDR3 has 16 amino acids. Trimming took off 2 bases at V and 5 bases at J, with 16 bases between the two ends. Germline values: CDR1 SEHNR, CDR2 FQNEAQ (reference sequence). CDR3 nucleotides: TGTGCCAGCAGCTTAAGAGCCGGGACGGCTGACAATGAGCAGTTCTTC. Protein sequence: CASSLRAGTADNEQFF.

The chain links TRBV18 to TRBJ2-7; D tentatively reads TRBD1 or TRBD2 (5 bases each). V dropped 1 base and J dropped 6 bases, with 10 bases sitting between them. This CDR3 is built from 13 residues. Germline-derived CDR1 and CDR2 are KGHSH and LQKENI. This CDR3 is CASSPLGESEQYF. The CDR3 coding sequence is TGTGCCAGCTCACCACTGGGGGAAAGCGAGCAGTACTTC.

There are a few counts of this clone. The V gene is TRBV29-1, the J gene TRBJ2-5; a weak D match, TRBD2 (5 bases). The CDR3 sequence is 11 residues long. V was clipped by 8 bases and J by 3 bases, with 10 bases between them. Looked up from germline, CDR1 is SQVTM and CDR2 is ANQGSEA. The CDR3 sequence: CSPAGKETQYF. The CDR3 DNA sequence: TGCAGCCCGGCGGGCAAAGAGACCCAGTACTTC. The full variable domain, with the rest looked up from reference TRBV29-1 and TRBJ2-5, is SAVISQKPSRDICQRGTSLTIQCQVDSQVTMMFWYRQQPGQSLTLIATANQGSEATYESGFVIDKFPISRPNLTFSTLTVSNMSPEDSSIYLCSPAGKETQYFGPGTRLLVL.

The V gene is TRBV29-1, the J gene TRBJ2-5; possibly TRBD2 for D (6 bases). Germline V gives CDR1 SQVTM, CDR2 ANQGSEA. The length of the CDR3 is 17 residues. The V end was cut by 3 bases, the J end by 1 base, with 21 bases between. The CDR3 spells CSVEGWGSVGGQETQYF. DNA of the CDR3: TGCAGCGTTGAGGGCTGGGGATCTGTGGGGGGCCAAGAGACCCAGTACTTC.

The V gene is TRBV6-1, the J gene TRBJ2-7; tentatively, D is TRBD2 (5 bases). CDR3 length: 15 residues. V shed 4 bases and J shed 6 bases, with 19 bases lying between them. The germline gives CDR1 MNHNS, CDR2 SASEGT. The DNA of the CDR3 is TGTGCCAGCAGTGTGTTCCCGCAAGGAGGAGGCGAGCAGTACTTC. Its translation is CASSVFPQGGGEQYF.

This rearrangement joins TRBV5-1 to TRBJ1-2; D is unresolved. Germline assignment: CDR1 SGHRS and CDR2 YFSETQ. The CDR3 runs 13 residues. With 2 bases removed from V and 8 bases from J, the gap between germline ends came to 13 bases. This CDR3 is CASSFQESEGYTF. CDR3 bases: TGCGCCAGCAGCTTCCAGGAATCGGAAGGCTACACCTTC.

The gene calls are TRBV27 and TRBJ2-5; 7 bases agree with TRBD2. This CDR3 contains 14 residues. The germline V gene encodes CDR1 MNHEY and CDR2 SMNVEV (reference sequence). V was pared by 8 bases and J by 5 bases, with 11 bases of the junction left unmatched. This CDR3 reads CASGSRGGSETQYF. CDR3 in DNA: TGTGCCAGCGGTAGTAGGGGAGGGTCGGAGACCCAGTACTTC.

The chain employs TRBV18 and TRBJ2-7, with 8 bases matching TRBD2. The CDR3 loop spans 15 amino acids. V lost 4 bases and J lost 6; bases outside the gene matches: 11. Germline CDR1 KGHSH, CDR2 LQKENI. Here the CDR3 reads CASSLGTRFPLEQYF. The CDR3 DNA reads as TGTGCCAGCTCACTCGGGACTAGATTCCCCCTCGAGCAGTACTTC. Variable domain in full (rest from reference TRBV18 and TRBJ2-7): NAGVMQNPRHLVRRRGQEARLRCSPMKGHSHVYWYRQLPEEGLKFMVYLQKENIIDESGMPKERFSAEFPKEGPSILRIQQVVRGDSAAYFCASSLGTRFPLEQYFGPGTRLTVT.

V is TRBV30 and J is TRBJ1-1; D possibly corresponds to TRBD1 (5 bases). V shed 4 bases and J shed 5 bases, with 8 bases lying between them. Germline loops: CDR1 GTSNPN, CDR2 SVGIG (reference sequence). This CDR3 has 11 residues. CDR3 loop: CAWTGRTEAFF. The CDR3 DNA follows: TGTGCCTGGACAGGGAGAACTGAAGCTTTCTTT.